The T cell receptor beta chain under discussion was sequenced for a study of blood T cell repertoires in COVID-19. Study-wide context: Researchers got acute and convalescent COVID-19 samples from the United States, Italy and Spain. Nucleic acid was either cDNA or gDNA, and it came from T cells, B-cell-depleted T cells, or PBMCs.

Study processing details: Using reference gene primer amplification, nucleated cell counts were estimated. Using immunoSEQ multiplex PCR, the repertoire was profiled, and TCRdb retains in-frame clones only, with some absent. V and J calls and clone size come straight from that table; D and trimming were deduced from the DNA. The table has 110,000 to 150,000 clones, 60% to 85% seen once. Trimming shortened V by 1 base and J by 4 bases, and 11 bases separated the two germline ends. CDR1 SGDLS and CDR2 YYNGEE come from the germline V gene. This CDR3 region has 15 residues. This sequence joins TRBV9 and TRBJ2-2; D unclear. The TCR was taken from a man between 50 and 59 years old with active or convalescent COVID-19. What was sequenced was peripheral blood. The CDR3 is CASSVYPSSTGELFF. CDR3 bases: TGTGCCAGCAGCGTATATCCGTCGAGCACCGGGGAGCTGTTTTTT.